The 26 T cell receptor beta chains reported below all come from one sample, sequenced in a study of OX40 agonist ivuxolimab in advanced cancers. Sequenced by immunoSEQ multiplex PCR; TCRdb stores in-frame clones only, minus some. The sample contains around 59,000 clones, roughly nine tenths of which appear only once. Sample: CD4+ or CD8+ T cells sorted from blood, taken in a trial of the OX40 agonist ivuxolimab. The receptors originated from an adult with an advanced solid tumor such as melanoma, head and neck, liver or kidney cancer.

The chain uses TRBV7-3 and TRBJ2-5; D is unclear. Trimming took 1 base from V and 4 from J, leaving 7 bases between them. The germline gives CDR1 SGHTA, CDR2 FQGTGA. This CDR3 has 13 amino acids. This CDR3 reads CASSLSGAETQYF. Here the CDR3 DNA reads TGTGCCAGCAGCTTAAGTGGCGCAGAGACCCAGTACTTC.

The chain joins TRBV13 to TRBJ2-5, with TRBD2 identical over 10 bases. The V and J ends lost 2 bases and 1 base, in that order; junction bases with no gene match: 4. The germline V gene encodes CDR1 PRHDT and CDR2 FYEKMQ (reference sequence). The CDR3 is made up of 16 amino acids. CDR3 residues: CASSLRAGGVQETQYF. DNA of the CDR3: TGTGCCAGCAGCTTACGAGCGGGAGGGGTCCAAGAGACCCAGTACTTC. Full variable domain (remainder filled in from reference TRBV13 and TRBJ2-5): AAGVIQSPRHLIKEKRETATLKCYPIPRHDTVYWYQQGPGQDPQFLISFYEKMQSDKGSIPDRFSAQQFSDYHSELNMSSLELGDSALYFCASSLRAGGVQETQYFGPGTRLLVL.

CDR3 in DNA: TGTGCCAGTAGCCTCGGGACAGGGGAACAAGCTTTCTTT. It yields the protein CASSLGTGEQAFF. V is TRBV19 and J is TRBJ1-1; 10 nucleotides line up with TRBD1. CDR3 length: 13 amino acids. Germline V gene sequence: CDR1 LNHDA, CDR2 SQIVND (reference sequence). The V gene end was trimmed by 6 bases and the J gene end by 9 bases; junction bases not matched to a gene: 7.

The rearrangement joins TRBV14 to TRBJ2-7, with D uncertain. CDR3 length: 12 amino acids. CDR1 is SGHDN, CDR2 FVKESK, per germline. Between the trimmed V and J ends, which lost 1 base and 7 bases, there was a span of 8 bases. The CDR3 region is CASSQGVWEQYF. The CDR3 DNA sequence: TGTGCCAGCAGCCAAGGCGTTTGGGAGCAGTACTTC.

This chain links TRBV19 with TRBJ2-2, with D possibly TRBD1 on 5 matching bases. Trimming shortened V by 7 bases and J by 2 bases, and 11 bases separated the two germline ends. The germline CDR1 and CDR2 sequences are LNHDA and SQIVND (reference sequence). The CDR3 covers 14 residues. In nucleotides, the CDR3 is TGTGCCAGTAACCCAGGGTCTAACACCGGGGAGCTGTTTTTT. Encoded protein: CASNPGSNTGELFF. The full variable domain, its missing parts supplied by reference TRBV19 and TRBJ2-2, is DGGITQSPKYLFRKEGQNVTLSCEQNLNHDAMYWYRQDPGQGLRLIYYSQIVNDFQKGDIAEGYSVSREKKESFPLTVTSAQKNPTAFYLCASNPGSNTGELFFGEGSRLTVL.

This clone has only a few counts. The chain has TRBV27 and TRBJ2-2, with 9 bases lining up with TRBD2. With 3 bases clipped from V and 0 bases from J, the junction kept 8 bases outside the gene matches. Germline loops: CDR1 MNHEY, CDR2 SMNVEV (reference sequence). This CDR3 has 18 amino acids. This CDR3 is CASSLLASGAANTGELFF. CDR3 nucleotide sequence: TGTGCCAGCAGTTTGTTAGCTAGCGGGGCCGCGAACACCGGGGAGCTGTTTTTT.

The chain combines TRBV27 with TRBJ2-3; D is uncertain. V was clipped by 5 bases and J by 1 base, with 7 bases between them. The CDR3 has 13 residues. From germline, CDR1 is MNHEY and CDR2 SMNVEV (reference sequence). The DNA for the CDR3 is TGTGCCAGCAGTCTCTCCCGCACAGATACGCAGTATTTT. Translating it yields CASSLSRTDTQYF.

This chain joins TRBV6-6 and TRBJ1-3; the D is unclear. The V gene's germline CDR1 is MNHNY and CDR2 SVGAGI (reference sequence). The ends were cut back, 2 bases at V and 1 base at J, with 6 bases in the middle. The CDR3 consists of 14 residues. The CDR3 coding sequence is TGTGCCAGCAGTTACGCGGAGTCTGGAAACACCATATATTTT. Amino acids: CASSYAESGNTIYF.

V and J are TRBV7-8 and TRBJ2-3; D is undetermined. The CDR3 consists of 12 residues. Germline CDR1 is SGHVS and CDR2 is FQNEAQ. Deletions cut 2 bases from V and 6 bases from J, with 6 bases between. The CDR3: CASSLSEDTQYF. The DNA for the CDR3 is TGTGCCAGCAGCTTATCCGAGGATACGCAGTATTTT.

V gene TRBV4-1 combines with J gene TRBJ2-7; 10 nucleotides align to TRBD2. The trim removed 3 bases at V and 4 bases at J, leaving 6 bases unmatched. The germline CDR1 and CDR2 sequences are MGHRA and YSYEKL. This CDR3 is 15 amino acids long. CDR3 bases: TGCGCCAGCAGCCACTCCGGGACTAGCGTGTACGAGCAGTACTTC. As protein: CASSHSGTSVYEQYF.

J is TRBJ2-1 and V is TRBV11-3; D gene unclear. The CDR3 is 12 residues long. Germline CDR1 is SGHNT and CDR2 is YENEEA. Deletions cut 5 bases from V and 8 bases from J, with 10 bases between. The CDR3 DNA is TGTGCCAGCAGCGCCTCCCGCCATGAGCAGTTCTTC. Its translation is CASSASRHEQFF.

In the case of this clone: The sample holds other DNA sequences that translate to the same CDR3. This sequence joins TRBV9 and TRBJ1-5, with a tentative D call TRBD1 (5 bases). Germline lookup yields CDR1 SGDLS and CDR2 YYNGEE. Between the trimmed V and J ends, which lost 0 bases and 1 base, there was a span of 5 bases. The CDR3 length is 14 residues. The CDR3, as DNA: TGTGCCAGCAGCGTAGGGGGGAGCAATCAGCCCCAGCATTTT. The encoded protein is CASSVGGSNQPQHF.

The chain couples TRBV12-5 to TRBJ2-1; D ambiguous. This CDR3 is built from 18 residues. Between the trimmed V and J ends, which lost 0 bases and 9 bases, there was a span of 24 bases. The V gene's germline CDR1 is LGHNT and CDR2 FRNRAP. For the CDR3, the DNA is TGTGCTAGTGGTTTGGTAAGGTGGACGCATGGGGAAGCACCTGAGCAGTTCTTC. Amino acids: CASGLVRWTHGEAPEQFF.

V is TRBV7-8 and J is TRBJ2-7; 9 nucleotides match TRBD2. The V gene's germline CDR1 is SGHVS and CDR2 FQNEAQ. Losses at the gene ends were 4 bases for V and 4 bases for J; bases not matched to a gene: 11. The CDR3 is 16 residues long. The CDR3 sequence: CASSSYSTSGPYEQYF. CDR3 bases: TGTGCCAGCAGCTCTTATTCGACTAGCGGACCATACGAGCAGTACTTC.

Here the CDR3 DNA reads TGTGCCACCAGCAGAGGGTGGCAGCCCCAGCATTTT. It is translated as CATSRGWQPQHF. The rearrangement joins TRBV15 to TRBJ1-5; D ambiguous. Germline V gives CDR1 LNHNV, CDR2 YYDKDF (reference sequence). The CDR3 is 12 residues long. Trimming removed 1 base from V and 7 bases from J, with 5 bases in between.

This clone has just a few counts. The chain joins TRBV27 to TRBJ1-1, with 7 bases fitting TRBD1. In germline, CDR1 is MNHEY, CDR2 SMNVEV (reference sequence). This CDR3 has 13 residues. The V segment lost 5 bases and the J segment 4 bases; nucleotides outside the gene matches: 4. CDR3 amino acids: CASSMTGLTEAFF. CDR3 nucleotides: TGTGCCAGCAGTATGACAGGGCTCACTGAAGCTTTCTTT.

This chain uses TRBV9 with TRBJ1-2, with D perhaps TRBD1 (5 bases). With 0 bases removed from V and 4 bases from J, the gap between germline ends came to 13 bases. This CDR3 spans 15 amino acids. Germline CDR1 is SGDLS and CDR2 is YYNGEE. The CDR3: CASSVEEQGVYGYTF. CDR3 in DNA: TGTGCCAGCAGCGTAGAGGAGCAGGGTGTCTATGGCTACACCTTC.

The chain links TRBV2 to TRBJ2-1; no clear D gene. V was cut by 8 bases and J by 0 bases, with 11 bases left in between. CDR3 length: 14 amino acids. CDR1 and CDR2 from the germline V gene are SNHLY and FYNNEI. CDR3 bases: TGTGCCAGCCAACCGGCGGACTCCTACAATGAGCAGTTCTTC. It yields the protein CASQPADSYNEQFF.

The chain links TRBV2 to TRBJ2-5; unclear D gene. CDR3 length equals 11 residues. CDR1 is SNHLY, CDR2 FYNNEI, per germline. The germline V and J ends were trimmed by 6 bases and 5 bases, with 7 bases remaining between them. The CDR3 loop reads CASRQTETQYF. CDR3 DNA sequence: TGTGCCAGCAGACAGACGGAGACCCAGTACTTC.

The V call is TRBV27, the J call TRBJ1-1; D possibly corresponds to TRBD1 (5 bases). The CDR3 runs to 15 residues. CDR1 is MNHEY, CDR2 SMNVEV, per germline (reference sequence). V was shortened by 2 bases and J by 0 bases, with 10 bases between the two germline ends. The CDR3 region has the DNA TGTGCCAGCAGTTTAGGAACAGGACTGAACACTGAAGCTTTCTTT. Protein product: CASSLGTGLNTEAFF.

This clone showed up just once. The rearrangement joins TRBV9 to TRBJ2-5, with 8 bases that match TRBD2. The CDR3 is 17 amino acids. Germline V gene lookup returns CDR1 SGDLS and CDR2 YYNGEE. V trimming: 4 bases; J trimming: 1 base; junction bases outside the gene matches: 12. The CDR3 here is CASSPPGGVRVQETQYF. CDR3 nucleotide sequence: TGTGCCAGCAGCCCACCGGGGGGGGTGAGGGTCCAAGAGACCCAGTACTTC.

This chain links TRBV19 with TRBJ1-1, with D perhaps matching TRBD1 (6 bases). Per germline, CDR1 LNHDA and CDR2 SQIVND (reference sequence). V was clipped by 0 bases and J by 1 base, with 9 bases between them. This CDR3 is 15 amino acids long. CDR3 coding DNA: TGTGCCAGTAGTATAGATCGGGGACAGAACACTGAAGCTTTCTTT. This translates into CASSIDRGQNTEAFF.

The chain uses TRBV6-5 and TRBJ1-2, with TRBD1 as a possible D gene (6 bases). Trimming removed 6 bases from V and 1 base from J, with 15 bases in between. Germline loops: CDR1 MNHEY, CDR2 SVGAGI. The CDR3 loop spans 15 amino acids. The CDR3 nucleotides are TGTGCCAGCAGCCGTGGACAGACCTATAACTATGGCTACACCTTC. Amino acids: CASSRGQTYNYGYTF.

The CDR3 sequence is CASSHSGTGTYEQYF. The DNA for the CDR3 is TGCGCCAGCAGCCACTCCGGGACTGGAACCTACGAGCAGTACTTC. The chain combines TRBV4-1 with TRBJ2-7; the D gene is possibly TRBD2 (6 bases). CDR3 length: 15 residues. Germline V gene lookup returns CDR1 MGHRA and CDR2 YSYEKL. With 3 bases removed from V and 2 bases from J, the gap between germline ends came to 14 bases.

The genes are TRBV14 and TRBJ2-2; D gene unclear. Per the germline V gene, CDR1 is SGHDN and CDR2 is FVKESK. CDR3 size: 13 residues. V was shortened by 3 bases and J by 6 bases, with 8 bases between the two germline ends. The CDR3 protein is CASSQGNPGELFF. As DNA, the CDR3 is TGTGCCAGCAGCCAGGGAAACCCCGGGGAGCTGTTTTTT. Full variable domain (outside the CDR3, taken from reference TRBV14 and TRBJ2-2): EAGVTQFPSHSVIEKGQTVTLRCDPISGHDNLYWYRRVMGKEIKFLLHFVKESKQDESGMPNNRFLAERTGGTYSTLKVQPAELEDSGVYFCASSQGNPGELFFGEGSRLTVL.

This clone was seen just once. The V and J genes are TRBV7-8 and TRBJ2-3, with 7 bases matching TRBD2. CDR1 and CDR2 from the germline V gene are SGHVS and FQNEAQ. CDR3 length: 15 residues. Trimming took 3 bases from V and 5 from J; bases not matched to a gene: 8. This CDR3 is CASSFGGGHQDTQYF. Written as DNA, the CDR3 is TGTGCCAGCAGCTTCGGGGGAGGGCATCAAGATACGCAGTATTTT.